Shown below are 15 T cell receptor beta chains from a single sample sequenced in a study of blood T cell repertoires in COVID-19. Here immunoSEQ multiplex PCR was the method, and the copy in TCRdb shows in-frame clones only, minus some. The sample records approximately 170,000 clones, about 90% being singletons. Sample: PBMCs or T cells enriched from blood (not recorded which). These receptors were obtained from a woman in her late teens or twenties who had recovered from COVID-19.

This chain connects TRBV5-1 to TRBJ2-1; possible D gene TRBD2, 5 bases. Per germline, CDR1 SGHRS and CDR2 YFSETQ. The V end was cut by 2 bases, the J end by 6 bases, with 9 bases between. The CDR3 contains 13 residues. The CDR3 nucleotides read TGCGCCAGCAGCTTAGAGGGAATCAATGAGCAGTTCTTC. This sequence encodes CASSLEGINEQFF.

The chain links TRBV5-1 to TRBJ1-5; 8 nucleotides match TRBD1. Trimming removed 0 bases from V and 6 bases from J; junction bases left unmatched: 5. The CDR3 has 15 amino acids. Per the germline V gene, CDR1 is SGHRS and CDR2 is YFSETQ. This CDR3 reads CASSLATGGSQPQHF. The CDR3, as DNA: TGCGCCAGCAGCTTGGCTACAGGGGGTAGTCAGCCCCAGCATTTT.

The chain uses TRBV6-1 and TRBJ2-1; 9 nucleotides line up with TRBD2. The CDR3 is 17 amino acids. Germline loops: CDR1 MNHNS, CDR2 SASEGT. The V and J ends lost 1 base and 7 bases, in that order; junction bases with no gene match: 11. DNA of the CDR3: TGTGCCAGCAGTGAAGTGAAGGGGCTAGCGGGATCGAATGAGCAGTTCTTC. As protein: CASSEVKGLAGSNEQFF.

The rearrangement joins TRBV6-5 to TRBJ1-1; a possible D gene is TRBD1 (5 bases). Germline CDR1 is MNHEY and CDR2 is SVGAGI. The CDR3 contains 14 residues. V was cut by 0 bases and J by 1 base, with 6 bases left in between. The CDR3 DNA is TGTGCCAGCAGTTACTCCGGGGGGAACACTGAAGCTTTCTTT. It yields the protein CASSYSGGNTEAFF.

J is TRBJ1-6 and V is TRBV27, with 8 bases identical to TRBD1. CDR3 length equals 18 residues. V dropped 5 bases and J dropped 0; count of bases not matched to a gene: 9. Germline V CDR1 and CDR2: MNHEY, SMNVEV (reference sequence). CDR3 nucleotides: TGTGCCAGCAGTGACAACAGGGGGTTAAGCTCCTATAATTCACCCCTCCACTTT. Encoded protein: CASSDNRGLSSYNSPLHF.

V usage is TRBV28 and J usage is TRBJ1-4; 8 bases line up with TRBD1. Germline V lookup: CDR1 MDHEN, CDR2 SYDVKM. This CDR3 has 15 amino acids. The V gene end was trimmed by 2 bases and the J gene end by 5 bases; junction bases not matched to a gene: 4. The CDR3 region is CASSLGWTGNEKLFF. The CDR3 nucleotides are TGTGCCAGCAGTTTAGGTTGGACAGGGAATGAAAAACTGTTTTTT.

The V and J genes are TRBV13 and TRBJ2-3, with no clear D. V was pared by 5 bases and J by 4 bases, with 10 bases between. Looked up from germline, CDR1 is PRHDT and CDR2 is FYEKMQ (reference sequence). CDR3 length: 13 residues. The CDR3 DNA reads as TGTGCCAGCAGCGCTATTCGTTCAGATACGCAGTATTTT. It translates to CASSAIRSDTQYF.

This clone was detected ten times or more. This chain connects TRBV18 to TRBJ2-7, with 8 bases that match TRBD2. The CDR3 sequence is 18 residues long. Germline trimming cut 3 bases from V and 1 base from J; bases unmatched to any gene: 14. Germline CDR1 reads KGHSH; CDR2 reads LQKENI. In nucleotides, the CDR3 is TGTGCCAGCTCACCCACTAGCGTCGGGAGGGGGGGGTCCTACGAGCAGTACTTC. It codes for CASSPTSVGRGGSYEQYF.

This clone was detected once. The V gene is TRBV28, the J gene TRBJ2-7; 8 positions agree with TRBD2. The CDR3 is 16 amino acids. The ends lost 1 base at V and 0 bases at J; junction bases unmatched: 5. Germline CDR1 and CDR2: MDHEN and SYDVKM. Written as DNA, the CDR3 is TGTGCCAGCAGTTTATCCCCCAGCGGGAGCTCCTACGAGCAGTACTTC. It yields the protein CASSLSPSGSSYEQYF.

The DNA of the CDR3 is TGTGCCAGCAGCTCACTGACTAGCGGGGGCAATGAGCAGTTCTTC. Protein sequence: CASSSLTSGGNEQFF. V usage is TRBV13 and J usage is TRBJ2-1; 12 bases fit TRBD2. Looked up from germline, CDR1 is PRHDT and CDR2 is FYEKMQ (reference sequence). V was clipped by 4 bases and J by 6 bases; unmatched bases: 4. This CDR3 spans 15 amino acids.

This chain connects TRBV20-1 to TRBJ1-2; D gene uncertain. Germline V lookup: CDR1 DFQATT, CDR2 SNEGSKA (reference sequence). Deletions cut 3 bases from V and 8 bases from J, with 10 bases between. CDR3 length equals 11 residues. CDR3 sequence (DNA): TGCAGTGCTAGGGGAGGATCCGGCTACACCTTC. Translation gives CSARGGSGYTF.

This sequence joins TRBV2 and TRBJ2-1, with 13 bases that match TRBD2. The V and J ends lost 5 bases and 8 bases, in that order; junction bases with no gene match: 6. This CDR3 region has 15 residues. CDR1 SNHLY and CDR2 FYNNEI come from the germline V gene. DNA of the CDR3: TGTGCCAGCAGTCCACTAGCGGGAGGGCCCCATGAGCAGTTCTTC. This sequence encodes CASSPLAGGPHEQFF.

This clone appeared a single time. This chain links TRBV19 with TRBJ2-3; TRBD1 aligns across 7 bases. This CDR3 spans 14 amino acids. The ends lost 8 bases at V and 6 bases at J; junction bases unmatched: 11. Germline V gene data show CDR1 as LNHDA and CDR2 as SQIVND (reference sequence). CDR3 DNA: TGTGCCAGTGGAAGACAGGGTAGAGACGATACGCAGTATTTT. Its translation: CASGRQGRDDTQYF.

The chain carries TRBV28 and TRBJ1-2, with D possibly matching TRBD1 (5 bases). This CDR3 is 13 amino acids long. Germline-derived CDR1 and CDR2 are MDHEN and SYDVKM. The CDR3 loop reads CATNGAGTGRYTF. CDR3 coding DNA: TGTGCAACCAATGGGGCAGGGACTGGACGCTACACCTTC.

The chain combines TRBV6-5 with TRBJ1-2; 7 bases agree with TRBD1. There are 14 residues in the CDR3. The germline V gene encodes CDR1 MNHEY and CDR2 SVGAGI. V lost 5 bases to trimming and J lost 5 bases; unmatched junction nucleotides: 8. The CDR3 loop reads CASSPGTVGYGYTF. DNA of the CDR3: TGTGCCAGCAGTCCCGGGACAGTTGGGTATGGCTACACCTTC.